A selection of T cell receptor beta chains follows, all from one sample in a study of T cells in Graves' hyperthyroidism and ophthalmopathy. TCRdb re-derived calls from the multiplex PCR reads in MiXCR, one entry per CDR3 protein. The sample lists about 360,000 distinct CDR3 sequences, under 15% occurring once. The sample consisted of blood. Every receptor here comes from a woman younger than 30 with Graves' hyperthyroidism. CDR3s include the opening cysteine and the closing phenylalanine or tryptophan. Each record gives: J gene, V gene, clone size, D gene, CDR3 protein, CDR3 DNA. A D gene is named only where the DNA matches it firmly. A clone size is listed for some rows: how often the clone was seen (once, few, many), or a class if it is expanded.

J: TRBJ2-1; V: TRBV9; size: NA; D: TRBD2; CDR3: CASSRPGTSATDTPVSSYNEQFF; DNA: TGTGCCAGCAGCCGCCCCGGGACTAGCGCTACCGACACCCCTGTAAGCTCCTACAATGAGCAGTTCTTC
J: TRBJ1-2; V: TRBV3-1; size: NA; D: NA; CDR3: CASSHAEGGKGYGYTF; DNA: TGTGCCAGCAGCCACGCAGAGGGGGGCAAGGGCTATGGCTACACCTTC
J: TRBJ2-3; V: TRBV12-3/TRBV12-4; size: many; D: NA; CDR3: CASSLESSADTQYF; DNA: TGTGCCAGCAGTTTGGAGTCCTCCGCCGATACGCAGTATTTT
J: TRBJ2-2; V: TRBV20-1; size: many; D: TRBD1; CDR3: CSAWTFPGGSGELFF; DNA: TGCAGTGCTTGGACGTTTCCAGGGGGAAGCGGGGAGCTGTTTTTT
J: TRBJ1-1; V: TRBV19; size: few; D: NA; CDR3: CASTKTQGGGTEAFF; DNA: TGTGCCAGTACCAAAACCCAGGGTGGGGGCACTGAAGCTTTCTTT
J: TRBJ1-2; V: TRBV18; size: many; D: NA; CDR3: CASSPNREYLDGYTF; DNA: TGTGCCAGCTCACCAAACAGGGAGTATTTAGACGGCTACACCTTC
J: TRBJ1-4; V: TRBV18; size: many; D: NA; CDR3: CASSPQDSATNEKLFF; DNA: TGTGCCAGCTCACCCCAGGACAGCGCAACTAATGAAAAACTGTTTTTT
J: TRBJ2-5; V: TRBV6-1; size: NA; D: NA; CDR3: CASSEQQETQYF; DNA: TGTGCCAGCAGTGAACAGCAAGAGACCCAGTACTTC
J: TRBJ1-5; V: TRBV10-3; size: few; D: NA; CDR3: CAISESTDSNQPQHF; DNA: TGTGCCATCAGTGAGTCGACAGATAGCAATCAGCCCCAGCATTTT
J: TRBJ1-2; V: TRBV18; size: many; D: NA; CDR3: CASSPPGERYGYTF; DNA: TGTGCCAGCTCACCACCGGGAGAGCGCTATGGCTACACCTTC
J: TRBJ2-7; V: TRBV12-3/TRBV12-4; size: many; D: NA; CDR3: CASSLGGANEQYF; DNA: TGTGCCAGCAGTTTAGGAGGGGCGAACGAGCAGTACTTC
J: TRBJ2-3; V: TRBV2; size: many; D: TRBD2; CDR3: CASTLAGGTDTQYF; DNA: TGTGCCAGTACCCTAGCGGGGGGTACAGATACGCAGTATTTT
J: TRBJ2-3; V: TRBV7-3; size: many; D: TRBD2; CDR3: CASSSNPGLAGVTTSTDTQYF; DNA: TGTGCCAGCAGCTCTAATCCGGGACTAGCGGGAGTTACCACTAGCACAGATACGCAGTATTTT
J: TRBJ2-5; V: TRBV7-9; size: many; D: NA; CDR3: CASSFFSTNQETQYF; DNA: TGTGCCAGCAGCTTTTTTAGCACGAACCAAGAGACCCAGTACTTC
J: TRBJ2-5; V: TRBV20-1; size: many; D: TRBD1; CDR3: CSAAHAAGGAETQYF; DNA: TGCAGTGCCGCTCATGCCGCAGGGGGCGCAGAGACCCAGTACTTC
J: TRBJ2-7; V: TRBV20-1; size: many; D: NA; CDR3: CSARDGTPGSSYEQYF; DNA: TGCAGTGCTAGAGATGGGACTCCGGGAAGCTCCTACGAGCAGTACTTC
J: TRBJ1-6; V: TRBV28; size: many; D: TRBD1; CDR3: CASRPSTGGESSYNSPLHF; DNA: TGTGCCAGCAGGCCCTCGACAGGGGGCGAGAGCTCCTATAATTCACCCCTCCACTTT
J: TRBJ2-3; V: TRBV29-1; size: many; D: NA; CDR3: CSVPRSGGTDTQYF; DNA: TGCAGCGTACCACGCTCGGGAGGCACAGATACGCAGTATTTT
J: TRBJ2-1; V: TRBV15; size: NA; D: TRBD2; CDR3: CATSTNRGRDNEQFF; DNA: TGTGCCACCAGCACTAACCGCGGGAGGGACAATGAGCAGTTCTTC
J: TRBJ2-1; V: TRBV11-2; size: many; D: NA; CDR3: CASSPSGEQFF; DNA: TGTGCCAGCAGCCCGTCGGGTGAGCAGTTCTTC
J: TRBJ2-5; V: TRBV6-1; size: NA; D: TRBD2; CDR3: CATFGVAGCKETQYF; DNA: TGTGCCACCTTCGGGGTAGCGGGATGCAAAGAGACCCAGTACTTC
J: TRBJ2-1; V: TRBV27; size: many; D: TRBD2; CDR3: CASSLGVAGEAGDEQFF; DNA: TGTGCCAGCAGTTTAGGGGTAGCGGGAGAAGCGGGCGATGAGCAGTTCTTC
J: TRBJ1-2; V: TRBV6-1; size: many; D: NA; CDR3: CASSERGRGVGDYGYTF; DNA: TGTGCCAGCAGTGAACGGGGACGGGGGGTTGGAGACTATGGCTACACCTTC
J: TRBJ2-7; V: TRBV12-3/TRBV12-4; size: many; D: NA; CDR3: CASSPGPVYEQYF; DNA: TGTGCCAGCAGTCCCGGACCTGTCTACGAGCAGTACTTC
J: TRBJ1-1; V: TRBV19; size: NA; D: NA; CDR3: CASSSLYPRTEAFF; DNA: TGTGCCAGTAGTTCCCTTTACCCGCGGACTGAAGCTTTCTTT
J: TRBJ2-3; V: TRBV3-1; size: many; D: NA; CDR3: CASSPTGTSTDTQYF; DNA: TGTGCCAGCAGCCCGACAGGCACTAGCACAGATACGCAGTATTTT
J: TRBJ2-3; V: TRBV4-1; size: NA; D: TRBD1; CDR3: CASSRLGQVTDTQYF; DNA: TGCGCCAGCAGCCGTCTGGGACAGGTAACAGATACGCAGTATTTT
J: TRBJ1-1; V: TRBV4-1; size: NA; D: NA; CDR3: CASSQNSTYMNTEAFF; DNA: TGCGCCAGCAGCCAAAATAGCACGTACATGAACACTGAAGCTTTCTTT
J: TRBJ2-5; V: TRBV29-1; size: NA; D: TRBD2; CDR3: CSVRTSGGAETQYF; DNA: TGCAGCGTTAGGACTAGCGGGGGGGCTGAGACCCAGTACTTC
J: TRBJ1-5; V: TRBV19; size: many; D: NA; CDR3: CASTIAGQGNQPQHF; DNA: TGTGCCAGTACCATAGCGGGGCAGGGCAATCAGCCCCAGCATTTT
J: TRBJ2-3; V: TRBV6-2/TRBV6-3; size: few; D: TRBD1; CDR3: CASSWGQVLMDTQYF; DNA: TGTGCCAGCAGTTGGGGACAGGTTTTAATGGATACGCAGTATTTT
J: TRBJ2-1; V: TRBV6-1; size: many; D: NA; CDR3: CASELDRNNEQFF; DNA: TGTGCCAGCGAACTAGATAGGAACAATGAGCAGTTCTTC
J: TRBJ2-1; V: TRBV7-2; size: NA; D: NA; CDR3: CASSQDYAGLGEQFF; DNA: TGCGCCAGCAGCCAAGACTATGCGGGACTCGGCGAGCAGTTCTTC
J: TRBJ2-3; V: TRBV7-2; size: many; D: NA; CDR3: CASSLVAGFPTTTQYF; DNA: TGTGCCAGCAGCTTAGTTGCCGGGTTCCCCACGACAACGCAGTATTTT
J: TRBJ1-2; V: TRBV6-9; size: NA; D: NA; CDR3: CASSYPGAPMKGYTF; DNA: TGTGCCAGCAGTTACCCAGGGGCCCCGATGAAAGGCTACACCTTC
J: TRBJ2-3; V: TRBV27; size: many; D: NA; CDR3: CASGAGYSADTQYF; DNA: TGTGCCAGCGGGGCAGGGTATAGCGCAGATACGCAGTATTTT
J: TRBJ2-3; V: TRBV7-9; size: many; D: TRBD2; CDR3: CASSLSVYRGLATDTQYF; DNA: TGTGCCAGCAGCTTATCGGTTTATAGGGGACTAGCGACAGATACGCAGTATTTT
J: TRBJ2-7; V: TRBV29-1; size: many; D: TRBD1; CDR3: CSGGQGYEQYF; DNA: TGCAGCGGGGGACAGGGCTACGAGCAGTACTTC
J: TRBJ1-5; V: TRBV6-1; size: many; D: TRBD1; CDR3: CASSEDMTGGQPQHF; DNA: TGTGCCAGCAGTGAAGACATGACAGGGGGACAGCCCCAGCATTTT
J: TRBJ2-6; V: TRBV3-1; size: many; D: NA; CDR3: CASSQEVRRRSSGANVLTF; DNA: TGTGCCAGCAGCCAAGAGGTCAGGAGAAGAAGCTCTGGGGCCAACGTCCTGACTTTC
J: TRBJ2-3; V: TRBV3-1; size: NA; D: NA; CDR3: CASSQVPYQSFDSTDTQYF; DNA: TGTGCCAGCAGCCAAGTCCCTTATCAAAGCTTCGATAGCACAGATACGCAGTATTTT
J: TRBJ1-2; V: TRBV12-3/TRBV12-4; size: many; D: NA; CDR3: CASLFLRAGLGNYGYTF; DNA: TGTGCCAGCCTATTTCTCCGCGCGGGCCTTGGGAACTATGGCTACACCTTC
J: TRBJ2-1; V: TRBV14; size: NA; D: NA; CDR3: CASSSGPIKGQFF; DNA: TGTGCCAGCAGTTCCGGGCCAATTAAGGGGCAGTTCTTC
J: TRBJ1-1; V: TRBV6-1; size: many; D: TRBD1; CDR3: CASSYGGGGGTEAFF; DNA: TGTGCCAGCAGTTATGGAGGGGGCGGCGGGACTGAAGCTTTCTTT
J: TRBJ2-7; V: TRBV5-5; size: NA; D: TRBD2; CDR3: CVSSFIAGFDYEQYF; DNA: TGTGTCAGCAGCTTTATAGCGGGCTTCGACTACGAGCAGTACTTC
J: TRBJ2-5; V: TRBV27; size: many; D: NA; CDR3: CASRPSAGVGRETQYF; DNA: TGTGCCAGCAGACCCTCGGCGGGCGTAGGGCGGGAGACCCAGTACTTC
J: TRBJ1-2; V: TRBV19; size: NA; D: NA; CDR3: CASSIGGFSYGYTF; DNA: TGTGCCAGTAGTATTGGAGGATTTAGCTATGGCTACACCTTC
J: TRBJ2-7; V: TRBV7-2; size: many; D: TRBD2; CDR3: CASSLQAGGRDEQYF; DNA: TGTGCCAGCAGCTTACAAGCGGGAGGAAGGGACGAGCAGTACTTC
J: TRBJ2-5; V: TRBV5-5; size: few; D: NA; CDR3: CASSLGLSEGETQYF; DNA: TGTGCCAGCAGCTTGGGTCTGTCGGAGGGAGAGACCCAGTACTTC
J: TRBJ1-6; V: TRBV5-1; size: NA; D: NA; CDR3: CASSLALRSPLHF; DNA: TGCGCCAGCAGCTTGGCTCTCCGGTCACCCCTCCACTTT
J: TRBJ1-4; V: TRBV18; size: many; D: NA; CDR3: CASSPQNRDEKLFF; DNA: TGTGCCAGCTCACCACAGAACAGGGATGAAAAACTGTTTTTT
J: TRBJ1-6; V: TRBV6-6; size: NA; D: NA; CDR3: CASSYGRGGGSSPLHF; DNA: TGTGCCAGCAGTTACGGACGGGGCGGAGGTAGTTCACCCCTCCACTTT
J: TRBJ1-4; V: TRBV2; size: many; D: NA; CDR3: CASKERRGDEKLFF; DNA: TGTGCCAGCAAGGAGCGGCGGGGAGATGAAAAACTGTTTTTT
J: TRBJ2-7; V: TRBV5-1; size: few; D: NA; CDR3: CASSPDSGLYEQYF; DNA: TGCGCCAGCAGTCCGGACAGTGGGCTTTACGAGCAGTACTTC
J: TRBJ1-2; V: TRBV7-9; size: many; D: NA; CDR3: CASSLDLSYGYTF; DNA: TGTGCCAGCAGCTTGGACTTGAGCTATGGCTACACCTTC
J: TRBJ1-5; V: TRBV28; size: many; D: NA; CDR3: CASTRGQLYNQPQHF; DNA: TGTGCCAGCACGCGGGGTCAATTGTATAATCAGCCCCAGCATTTT
J: TRBJ2-7; V: TRBV11-2; size: once; D: TRBD2; CDR3: CTSSFGTSGSDEQYF; DNA: TGTACCAGCAGCTTCGGGACTAGCGGGAGCGACGAGCAGTACTTC
J: TRBJ1-4; V: TRBV3-1; size: NA; D: NA; CDR3: CASSYSLSGREKLFF; DNA: TGTGCCAGCAGTTACTCGCTTTCCGGGAGAGAAAAACTGTTTTTT
J: TRBJ1-4; V: TRBV10-3; size: many; D: TRBD1; CDR3: CAISGKGADEKLFF; DNA: TGTGCCATCAGTGGTAAGGGGGCGGATGAAAAACTGTTTTTT